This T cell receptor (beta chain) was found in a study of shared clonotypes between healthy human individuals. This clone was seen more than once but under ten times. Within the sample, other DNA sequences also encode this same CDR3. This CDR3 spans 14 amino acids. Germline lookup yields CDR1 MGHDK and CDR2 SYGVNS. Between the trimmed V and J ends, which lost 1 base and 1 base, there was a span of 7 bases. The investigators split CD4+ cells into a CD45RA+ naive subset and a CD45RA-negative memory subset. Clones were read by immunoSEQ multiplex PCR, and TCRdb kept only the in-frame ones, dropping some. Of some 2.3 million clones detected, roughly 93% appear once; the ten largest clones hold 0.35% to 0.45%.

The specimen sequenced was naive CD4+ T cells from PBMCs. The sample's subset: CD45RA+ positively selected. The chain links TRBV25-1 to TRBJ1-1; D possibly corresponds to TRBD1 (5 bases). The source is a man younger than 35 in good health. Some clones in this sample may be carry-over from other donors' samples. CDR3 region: CASSEWGGNTEAFF. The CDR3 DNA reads TGTGCCAGCAGTGAATGGGGGGGGAACACTGAAGCTTTCTTT.